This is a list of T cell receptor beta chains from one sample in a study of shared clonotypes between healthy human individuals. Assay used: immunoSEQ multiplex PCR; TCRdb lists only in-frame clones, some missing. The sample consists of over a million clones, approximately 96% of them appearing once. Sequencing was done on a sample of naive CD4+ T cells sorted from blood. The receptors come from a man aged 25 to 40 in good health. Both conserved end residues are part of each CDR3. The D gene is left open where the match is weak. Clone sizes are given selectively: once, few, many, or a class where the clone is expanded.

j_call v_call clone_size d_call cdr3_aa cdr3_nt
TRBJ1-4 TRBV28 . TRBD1 CASRLAGTGPNEKLFF TGTGCCAGCAGACTCGCAGGGACAGGGCCTAATGAAAAACTGTTTTTT
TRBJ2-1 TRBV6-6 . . CASSYNEQFF TGTGCCAGCAGTTACAATGAGCAGTTCTTC
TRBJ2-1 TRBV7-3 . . CASGLLPAYNEQFF TGTGCCAGTGGACTCCTGCCCGCCTACAATGAGCAGTTCTTC
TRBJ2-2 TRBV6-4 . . CASSAPPYRELFF TGTGCCAGCAGTGCCCCACCTTACAGGGAGCTGTTTTTT
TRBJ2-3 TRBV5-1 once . CASSFPPETGSSTDTQYF TGCGCCAGCAGCTTCCCCCCAGAGACAGGTTCTAGCACAGATACGCAGTATTTT
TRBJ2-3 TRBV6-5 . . CASRPPGTDTQYF TGTGCCAGCAGGCCCCCGGGAACAGATACGCAGTATTTT
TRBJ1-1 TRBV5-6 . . CASSFRGLNTEAFF TGTGCCAGCAGCTTCAGGGGACTGAACACTGAAGCTTTCTTT
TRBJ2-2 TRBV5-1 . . CASSKGFPNTGELFF TGCGCCAGCAGCAAGGGTTTCCCGAACACCGGGGAGCTGTTTTTT
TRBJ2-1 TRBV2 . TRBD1 CASKDRGLGEQFF TGTGCCAGCAAGGACAGGGGGCTGGGTGAGCAGTTCTTC
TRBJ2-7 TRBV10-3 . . CAVQGGSYEQYF TGTGCCGTACAGGGTGGGTCCTACGAGCAGTACTTC